These T cell receptor beta chains were read from a single sample in a study of blood T cell repertoires in COVID-19. Generated by immunoSEQ multiplex PCR, the TCRdb table keeps only in-frame clones and is missing some. The table shows some 500,000 clones, with less than 90% occurring only once. Sequences were obtained from peripheral blood. Every receptor here comes from a woman aged 50 to 65 with COVID-19, enrolled during active disease. Each CDR3 is given with its conserved first and last residue. The D gene is left open where the match is weak. Clone size, where shown, is once, few, many, or a class for clones that have expanded.

J: TRBJ1-4; V: TRBV6-5; size: .; D: TRBD1; CDR3: CASSRTGVGEKLFF; DNA: TGTGCCAGCAGTCGTACAGGGGTCGGTGAAAAACTGTTTTTT
J: TRBJ2-1; V: TRBV2; size: .; D: TRBD2; CDR3: CASRDLAGDYNEQFF; DNA: TGTGCCAGCAGAGACTTAGCGGGGGACTACAATGAGCAGTTCTTC
J: TRBJ1-1; V: TRBV7-9; size: .; D: .; CDR3: CASGSARGTTEAFF; DNA: TGTGCCAGTGGCAGCGCCCGGGGAACCACTGAAGCTTTCTTT
J: TRBJ1-1; V: TRBV3-1/TRBV3-2; size: .; D: .; CDR3: CASSTLGRGNTEAFF; DNA: TGTGCCAGCAGCACCCTCGGGCGGGGGAACACTGAAGCTTTCTTT
J: TRBJ1-1; V: TRBV6-5; size: once; D: .; CDR3: CASRIRAPDNTEAFF; DNA: TGTGCCAGCAGGATCAGGGCCCCGGACAACACTGAAGCTTTCTTT
J: TRBJ1-4; V: TRBV30; size: .; D: .; CDR3: CAWNAENEKLFF; DNA: TGTGCCTGGAACGCGGAGAATGAAAAACTGTTTTTT
J: TRBJ1-1; V: TRBV7-8; size: .; D: .; CDR3: CASSSTVNTEAFF; DNA: TGTGCCAGCAGCTCGACAGTGAACACTGAAGCTTTCTTT
J: TRBJ2-3; V: TRBV7-3; size: .; D: TRBD2; CDR3: CASSFSGGADTQYF; DNA: TGTGCCAGCAGCTTTAGCGGGGGGGCAGATACGCAGTATTTT
J: TRBJ2-3; V: TRBV2; size: .; D: .; CDR3: CASSEGLSTDTQYF; DNA: TGTGCCAGCAGTGAGGGACTCAGCACAGATACGCAGTATTTT
J: TRBJ1-5; V: TRBV5-4; size: .; D: TRBD1; CDR3: CASSSDRSNQPQHF; DNA: TGTGCCAGCAGCTCGGACAGGAGCAATCAGCCCCAGCATTTT
J: TRBJ2-1; V: TRBV20-1; size: .; D: .; CDR3: CSASLPSGSRYNEQFF; DNA: TGCAGTGCTAGTCTTCCCTCGGGGAGCCGTTACAATGAGCAGTTCTTC
J: TRBJ1-5; V: TRBV28; size: few; D: .; CDR3: CASSFRGWNNQPQHF; DNA: TGTGCCAGCAGTTTTCGGGGGTGGAACAATCAGCCCCAGCATTTT
J: TRBJ2-3; V: TRBV27; size: .; D: .; CDR3: CASGTRSGADTQYF; DNA: TGTGCCAGCGGAACTAGGTCAGGGGCAGATACGCAGTATTTT
J: TRBJ1-2; V: TRBV9; size: .; D: TRBD1; CDR3: CASSVDRADYGYTF; DNA: TGTGCCAGCAGCGTTGACAGGGCCGATTATGGCTACACCTTC
J: TRBJ2-3; V: TRBV10-3; size: .; D: .; CDR3: CAISESGAWGVSTDTQYF; DNA: TGTGCCATCAGTGAGTCGGGGGCTTGGGGAGTAAGCACAGATACGCAGTATTTT
J: TRBJ2-3; V: TRBV2; size: .; D: .; CDR3: CASTERPGADTQYF; DNA: TGTGCCAGCACCGAGCGCCCCGGCGCAGATACGCAGTATTTT
J: TRBJ2-7; V: TRBV28; size: .; D: .; CDR3: CASSGTPISYEQYF; DNA: TGTGCCAGCAGCGGGACACCCATCTCCTACGAGCAGTACTTC
J: TRBJ1-2; V: TRBV11-1; size: .; D: TRBD1; CDR3: CASSPGTVGGYTF; DNA: TGTGCCAGCAGCCCAGGGACAGTGGGTGGCTACACCTTC
J: TRBJ1-5; V: TRBV30; size: .; D: .; CDR3: CAWSSGHNQPQHF; DNA: TGTGCCTGGAGTTCAGGACACAATCAGCCCCAGCATTTT
J: TRBJ1-2; V: TRBV6-5; size: .; D: .; CDR3: CASRKESAANYGYTF; DNA: TGTGCCAGCAGGAAGGAGTCGGCAGCTAACTATGGCTACACCTTC
J: TRBJ2-4; V: TRBV30; size: .; D: .; CDR3: CAWSVQDIQYF; DNA: TGTGCCTGGAGTGTACAGGACATTCAGTACTTC
J: TRBJ2-7; V: TRBV6-6; size: .; D: .; CDR3: CASKTPGSLEQYF; DNA: TGTGCCAGCAAAACTCCCGGTAGTCTCGAGCAGTACTTC
J: TRBJ1-2; V: TRBV9; size: .; D: .; CDR3: CASSVPGLAGGYTF; DNA: TGTGCCAGCAGCGTACCAGGGTTGGCAGGGGGCTACACCTTC
J: TRBJ2-2; V: TRBV5-4; size: .; D: .; CDR3: CASSLTGTGELFF; DNA: TGTGCCAGCAGCTTAACAGGGACCGGGGAGCTGTTTTTT
J: TRBJ2-7; V: TRBV7-9; size: .; D: TRBD1; CDR3: CASSSTGDHYEQYF; DNA: TGTGCCAGCAGTTCCACAGGGGACCACTACGAGCAGTACTTC
J: TRBJ1-6; V: TRBV5-1; size: .; D: .; CDR3: CASSLRGGPDNSPLHF; DNA: TGCGCCAGCAGCTTGAGGGGGGGCCCAGATAATTCACCCCTCCACTTT
J: TRBJ1-2; V: TRBV5-1; size: .; D: TRBD1; CDR3: CAPELTGGDYGYTF; DNA: TGCGCCCCCGAACTGACAGGGGGCGACTATGGCTACACCTTC
J: TRBJ1-1; V: TRBV5-1; size: .; D: .; CDR3: CASSLGVAEAFF; DNA: TGCGCCAGCAGCTTGGGAGTCGCTGAAGCTTTCTTT
J: TRBJ2-4; V: TRBV6-5; size: .; D: .; CDR3: CASRYKRNIQYF; DNA: TGTGCCAGCAGATACAAGAGGAACATTCAGTACTTC
J: TRBJ2-7; V: TRBV10-1; size: .; D: TRBD2; CDR3: CASRLAGEYEQYF; DNA: TGCGCCAGCCGACTAGCGGGGGAATACGAGCAGTACTTC
J: TRBJ1-1; V: TRBV12-3/TRBV12-4; size: .; D: .; CDR3: CASSAHKNTEAFF; DNA: TGTGCCAGCAGTGCCCACAAGAACACTGAAGCTTTCTTT
J: TRBJ1-1; V: TRBV11-2; size: once; D: .; CDR3: CASSPQGAAFF; DNA: TGTGCCAGCAGCCCACAGGGCGCGGCTTTCTTT
J: TRBJ1-2; V: TRBV28; size: once; D: .; CDR3: CASSPMERGHYGYTF; DNA: TGTGCCAGCAGCCCCATGGAGCGGGGACACTATGGCTACACCTTC
J: TRBJ1-2; V: TRBV6-5; size: .; D: TRBD1; CDR3: CASSQWGDRVLGYTF; DNA: TGTGCCAGCAGTCAATGGGGCGACAGGGTTTTGGGCTACACCTTC
J: TRBJ2-7; V: TRBV2; size: .; D: .; CDR3: CATTSSRSYEQYF; DNA: TGTGCCACCACGAGTTCCCGCTCCTACGAGCAGTACTTC
J: TRBJ1-4; V: TRBV20-1; size: .; D: TRBD1; CDR3: CSASHQGAISTNEKLFF; DNA: TGCAGTGCTAGTCACCAGGGGGCAATCTCGACTAATGAAAAACTGTTTTTT
J: TRBJ1-3; V: TRBV5-1; size: .; D: TRBD1; CDR3: CASSLGTVGNTIYF; DNA: TGCGCCAGCAGCTTAGGGACAGTAGGAAACACCATATATTTT